The present entry profiles one T cell receptor beta chain with its context. Using immunoSEQ multiplex PCR, the repertoire was profiled, and TCRdb retains in-frame clones only, with some absent. The sample records approximately 190,000 clones, more than 65% being singletons. This specimen comes from a study of blood T cell repertoires in COVID-19. V lost 3 bases and J 3 bases, leaving 6 bases between the germline ends. The CDR3 has 13 residues. Germline V lookup: CDR1 MNHNS, CDR2 SASEGT. Sequenced input: PBMCs or T cells enriched from blood (not recorded which). This chain uses TRBV6-1 with TRBJ1-5, with no clear D. The sequence came from a middle-aged man who had recovered from COVID-19. CDR3 amino acids: CASSDRPNQPQHF. CDR3 nucleotide sequence: TGTGCCAGCAGTGACAGGCCCAATCAGCCCCAGCATTTT.